Described below is a single TCR beta chain sequence and its context. The table came from immunoSEQ multiplex PCR; TCRdb's copy has only in-frame clones and leaves some out. The sample holds 160,000 or so clones, 89% seen once. This sample was taken from a study of blood T cell repertoires in COVID-19. The CDR3 extends over 14 amino acids. Deletions cut 2 bases from V and 9 bases from J, with 13 bases between. Germline loops: CDR1 KGHDR, CDR2 SFDVKD. The source of this sequence is a man aged 55 to 70 with acute or convalescent COVID-19. The material sequenced was peripheral blood. The genes are TRBV24-1 and TRBJ2-1, with D perhaps TRBD1 (6 bases). The CDR3 is CATSDSGTLVEQFF. In DNA, the CDR3 is TGTGCCACCAGTGATTCGGGGACACTTGTTGAGCAGTTCTTC.